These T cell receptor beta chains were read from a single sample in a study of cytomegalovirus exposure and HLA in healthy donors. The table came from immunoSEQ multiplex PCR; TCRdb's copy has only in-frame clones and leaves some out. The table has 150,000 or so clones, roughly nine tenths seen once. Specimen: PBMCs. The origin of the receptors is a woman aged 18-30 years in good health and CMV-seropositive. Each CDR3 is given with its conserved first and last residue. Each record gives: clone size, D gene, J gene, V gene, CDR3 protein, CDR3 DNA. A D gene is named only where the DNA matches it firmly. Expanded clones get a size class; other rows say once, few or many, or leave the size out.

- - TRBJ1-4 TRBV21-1 CASRTGSNEKLFF TGTGCCAGCAGGACAGGATCGAATGAAAAACTGTTTTTT
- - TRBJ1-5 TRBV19 CASSIVTEEGQPQHF TGTGCCAGTAGTATAGTAACAGAGGAGGGTCAGCCCCAGCATTTT
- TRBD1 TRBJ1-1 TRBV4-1 CASSPWGQGSEAFF TGCGCCAGCAGCCCGTGGGGACAGGGGTCTGAAGCTTTCTTT
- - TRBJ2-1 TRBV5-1 CASSLELGARNEQFF TGCGCCAGCAGCTTGGAATTGGGGGCGCGGAATGAGCAGTTCTTC
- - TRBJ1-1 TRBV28 CASSGGGGREAFF TGTGCCAGCAGCGGAGGTGGCGGGCGTGAAGCTTTCTTT
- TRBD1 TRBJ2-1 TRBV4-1 CASSLMRGPYNEQFF TGCGCCAGCAGCCTCATGAGGGGGCCCTACAATGAGCAGTTCTTC
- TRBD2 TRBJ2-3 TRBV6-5 CASSVLAGGGDTQYF TGTGCCAGCAGTGTTCTAGCGGGGGGTGGAGATACGCAGTATTTT
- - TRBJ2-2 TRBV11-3 CASSPFPRANTGELFF TGTGCCAGCAGCCCCTTCCCCAGGGCGAACACCGGGGAGCTGTTTTTT
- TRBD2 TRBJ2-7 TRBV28 CASTLRNSGGHSYEQYF TGTGCCAGCACCCTCAGGAATAGCGGGGGCCACTCCTACGAGCAGTACTTC
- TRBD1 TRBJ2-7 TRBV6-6 CASSYPGQEIEQYF TGTGCCAGCAGTTACCCGGGACAGGAGATCGAGCAGTACTTC
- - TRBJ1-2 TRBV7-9 CASSPDTGPEDTF TGTGCCAGCAGCCCCGATACTGGTCCAGAGGACACCTTC
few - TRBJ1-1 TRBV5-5 CASSLAARYTEAFF TGTGCCAGCAGCTTGGCGGCTAGATACACTGAAGCTTTCTTT
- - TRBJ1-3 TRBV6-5 CASSYQREARNTIYF TGTGCCAGCAGTTACCAGCGTGAGGCACGAAACACCATATATTTT
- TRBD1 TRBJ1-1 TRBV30 CAWRLTGDTEAFF TGTGCCTGGCGACTAACAGGGGACACTGAAGCTTTCTTT
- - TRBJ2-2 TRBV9 CASSVGRDTPNTGELFF TGTGCCAGCAGCGTAGGTCGGGACACCCCGAACACCGGGGAGCTGTTTTTT
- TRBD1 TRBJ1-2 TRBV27 CASSQPGQGSYGYTF TGTGCCAGCAGTCAGCCGGGACAGGGGAGCTATGGCTACACCTTC
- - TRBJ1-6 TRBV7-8 CASSLNVVEVNSPLHF TGTGCCAGCAGCTTAAATGTCGTGGAGGTGAATTCACCCCTCCACTTT
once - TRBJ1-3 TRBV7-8 CASSPAYQENTIYF TGTGCCAGCAGCCCCGCCTACCAAGAAAACACCATATATTTT
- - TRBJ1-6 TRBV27 CASSFDSFHDYSPLHF TGTGCCAGCAGTTTCGACAGCTTCCACGATTATTCACCCCTCCACTTT
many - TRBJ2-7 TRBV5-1 CASSFGIRVKASYEQYF TGCGCCAGCAGCTTTGGGATCAGGGTTAAGGCGTCCTACGAGCAGTACTTC
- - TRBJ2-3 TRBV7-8 CASSPYRARGPDTQYF TGTGCCAGCAGCCCTTACAGGGCCCGGGGCCCAGATACGCAGTATTTT
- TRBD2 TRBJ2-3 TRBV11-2 CASSHPTSGGADTQYF TGTGCCAGCAGCCACCCGACTAGCGGGGGGGCAGATACGCAGTATTTT
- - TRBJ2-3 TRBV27 CASSFRRGPEYF TGTGCCAGCAGTTTCAGGAGGGGCCCCGAGTATTTT
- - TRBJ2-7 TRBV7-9 CASSPTGKAYEQYF TGTGCCAGCAGCCCCACAGGGAAGGCCTACGAGCAGTACTTC
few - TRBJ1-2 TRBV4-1 CASSQPWRGRNDYGYTF TGCGCCAGCAGCCAACCCTGGAGGGGAAGAAACGACTATGGCTACACCTTC
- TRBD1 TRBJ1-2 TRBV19 CASRSRTGDNYGYTF TGTGCCAGTAGGAGCCGGACAGGAGATAACTATGGCTACACCTTC
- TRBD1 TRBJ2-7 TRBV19 CASSPGQITYEQYF TGTGCCAGTAGCCCGGGACAGATTACCTACGAGCAGTACTTC